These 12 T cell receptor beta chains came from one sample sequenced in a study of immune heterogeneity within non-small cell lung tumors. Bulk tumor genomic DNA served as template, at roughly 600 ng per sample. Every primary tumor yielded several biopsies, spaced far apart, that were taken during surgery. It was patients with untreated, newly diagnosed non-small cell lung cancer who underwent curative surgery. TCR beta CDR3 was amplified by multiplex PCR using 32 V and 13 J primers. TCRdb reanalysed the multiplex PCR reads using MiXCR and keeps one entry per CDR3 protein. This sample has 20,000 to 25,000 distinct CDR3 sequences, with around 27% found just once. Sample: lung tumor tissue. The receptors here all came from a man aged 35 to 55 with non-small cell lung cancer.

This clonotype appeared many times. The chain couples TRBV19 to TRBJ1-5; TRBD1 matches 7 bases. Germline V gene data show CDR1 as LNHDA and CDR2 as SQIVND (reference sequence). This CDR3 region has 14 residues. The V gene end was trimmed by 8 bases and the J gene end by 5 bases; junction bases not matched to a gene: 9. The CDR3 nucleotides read TGTGCCAGTCTAAAACAGGGGCATGATCAGCCCCAGCATTTT. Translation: CASLKQGHDQPQHF. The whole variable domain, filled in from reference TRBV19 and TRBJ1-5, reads DGGITQSPKYLFRKEGQNVTLSCEQNLNHDAMYWYRQDPGQGLRLIYYSQIVNDFQKGDIAEGYSVSREKKESFPLTVTSAQKNPTAFYLCASLKQGHDQPQHFGDGTRLSIL.

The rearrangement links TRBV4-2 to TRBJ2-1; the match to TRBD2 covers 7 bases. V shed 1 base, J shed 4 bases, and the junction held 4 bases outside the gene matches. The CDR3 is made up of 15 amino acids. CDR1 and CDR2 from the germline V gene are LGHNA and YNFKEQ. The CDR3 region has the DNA TGTGCCAGCAGCCAAGCTAACGGGAGGTACAATGAGCAGTTCTTC. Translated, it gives CASSQANGRYNEQFF.

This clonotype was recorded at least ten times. The CDR3 coding sequence is TGTGCCAGCAGCCATACAGGCTGGCGTGGCTACACCTTC. Translation: CASSHTGWRGYTF. This chain uses TRBV16 with TRBJ1-2, with D possibly matching TRBD1 (5 bases). Trimming took 3 bases from V and 7 from J, leaving 12 bases between them. Germline CDR1 is KGHSY and CDR2 is FQNENV. The length of the CDR3 is 13 residues.

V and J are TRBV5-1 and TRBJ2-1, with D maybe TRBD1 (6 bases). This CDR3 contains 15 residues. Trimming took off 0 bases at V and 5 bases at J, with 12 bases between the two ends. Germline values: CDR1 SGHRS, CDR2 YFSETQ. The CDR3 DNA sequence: TGCGCCAGCAGCTTGGGGGGTGGGGGCAACAATGAGCAGTTCTTC. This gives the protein CASSLGGGGNNEQFF. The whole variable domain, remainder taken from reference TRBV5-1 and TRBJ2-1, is KAGVTQTPRYLIKTRGQQVTLSCSPISGHRSVSWYQQTPGQGLQFLFEYFSETQRNKGNFPGRFSGRQFSNSRSEMNVSTLELGDSALYLCASSLGGGGNNEQFFGPGTRLTVL.

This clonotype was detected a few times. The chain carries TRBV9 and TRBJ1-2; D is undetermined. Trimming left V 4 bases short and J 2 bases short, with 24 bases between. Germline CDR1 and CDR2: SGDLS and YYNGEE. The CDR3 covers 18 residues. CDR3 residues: CASSPSPSIRGSNYGYTF. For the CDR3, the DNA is TGTGCCAGCAGCCCGAGCCCCAGTATCCGGGGAAGCAACTATGGCTACACCTTC.

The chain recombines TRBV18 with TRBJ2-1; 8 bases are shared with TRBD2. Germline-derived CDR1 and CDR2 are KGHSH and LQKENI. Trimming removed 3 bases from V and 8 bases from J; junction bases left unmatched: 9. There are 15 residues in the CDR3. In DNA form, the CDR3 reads TGTGCCAGCTCACCGCCGAGCGGGAGCCGGGATGAGCAGTTCTTC. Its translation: CASSPPSGSRDEQFF.

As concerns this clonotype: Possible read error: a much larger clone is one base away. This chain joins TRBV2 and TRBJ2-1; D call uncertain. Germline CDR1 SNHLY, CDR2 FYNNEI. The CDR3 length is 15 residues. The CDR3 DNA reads TGTGACAGCAGTGAGACCCAGCAGAGCTACAATGAGCAGTTCTTC. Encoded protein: CDSSETQQSYNEQFF. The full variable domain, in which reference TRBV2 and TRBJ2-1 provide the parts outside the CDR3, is EPEVTQTPSHQVTQMGQEVILRCVPISNHLYFYWYRQILGQKVEFLVSFYNNEISEKSEIFDDQFSVERPDGSNFTLKIRSTKLEDSAMYFCDSSETQQSYNEQFFGPGTRLTVL.

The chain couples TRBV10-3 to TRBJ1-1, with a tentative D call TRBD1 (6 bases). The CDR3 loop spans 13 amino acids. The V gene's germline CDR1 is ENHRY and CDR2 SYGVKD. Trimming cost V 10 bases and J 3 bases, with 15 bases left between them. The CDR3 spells CATRERGDTEAFF. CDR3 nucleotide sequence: TGTGCCACCAGGGAAAGGGGGGACACTGAAGCTTTCTTT.

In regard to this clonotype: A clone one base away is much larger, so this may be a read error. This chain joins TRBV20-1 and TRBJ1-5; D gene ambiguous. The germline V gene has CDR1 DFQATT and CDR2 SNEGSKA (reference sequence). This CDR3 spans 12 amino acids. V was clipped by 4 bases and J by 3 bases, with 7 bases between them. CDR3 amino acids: CSAIFFNQPQHF. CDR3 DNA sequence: TGCAGTGCTATTTTCTTCAATCAGCCCCAGCATTTT.

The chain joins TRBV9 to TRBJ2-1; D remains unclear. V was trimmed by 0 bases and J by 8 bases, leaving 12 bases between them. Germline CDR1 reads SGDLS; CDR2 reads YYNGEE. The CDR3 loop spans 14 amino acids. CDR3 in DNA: TGTGCCAGCAGCGTAGGGCCGAAGTTGCATGAGCAGTTCTTC. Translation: CASSVGPKLHEQFF.

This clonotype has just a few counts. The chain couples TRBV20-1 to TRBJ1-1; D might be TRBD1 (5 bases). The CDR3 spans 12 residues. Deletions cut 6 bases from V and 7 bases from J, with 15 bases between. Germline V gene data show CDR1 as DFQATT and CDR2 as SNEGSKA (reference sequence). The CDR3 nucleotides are TGCAGTGCCCCCTTAGTGAGGGGTGAAGCTTTCTTT. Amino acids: CSAPLVRGEAFF.

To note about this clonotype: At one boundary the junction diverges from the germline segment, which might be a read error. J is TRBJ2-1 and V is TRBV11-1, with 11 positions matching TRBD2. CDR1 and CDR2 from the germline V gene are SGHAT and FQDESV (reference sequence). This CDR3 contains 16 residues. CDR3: CASSRLAGTLYYELFF. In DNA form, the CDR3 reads TGTGCCAGCAGCCGACTAGCGGGGACCCTCTACTATGAGCTGTTCTTC.